This T cell receptor (beta chain) was sequenced for a study of blood T cell repertoires in COVID-19. About the research overall: The cDNA or gDNA used as material had been derived from T cells, B-cell-depleted T cells, or PBMCs.

Germline trimming cut 1 base from V and 2 bases from J; bases unmatched to any gene: 4. The CDR3 totals 15 residues. The germline gives CDR1 SGHVS, CDR2 FQNEAQ. This clone appeared a single time. Data came from immunoSEQ multiplex PCR; TCRdb stores just in-frame clones and leaves some out. The sample has approximately 220,000 clones; about 84% are singletons. Material: PBMCs or T cells enriched from blood (not recorded which). The TCR was taken from a woman between 35 and 50 years old with acute COVID-19. The rearrangement uses TRBV7-8 and TRBJ2-7; 8 nucleotides match TRBD1. The CDR3 region has the DNA TGTGCCAGCAGCTTAGGGCGGACAGGGACCTACGAGCAGTACTTC. It specifies CASSLGRTGTYEQYF.